Listed here is a single T cell receptor (beta chain). The antigen is not known. This record belongs to a study of T cell responses to AZD1222 COVID-19 vaccine. Study-wide findings and caveats: Spike-wide vaccine-associated CD4 TCRs dominated at 160-218 and 743-854. Females outnumbered males among donors, who were mostly white British; clonal diversity was possibly underestimated. Two AZD1222 doses significantly raised spike-specific TCR breadth and depth over controls. There were repertoire samples only from the period after the peak T cell response.

The CDR3 has 18 residues. Trimming removed 1 base at V and 0 bases at J, with 19 bases between. Per the germline V gene, CDR1 is SGHRS and CDR2 is YFSETQ. TCRdb's table, derived via immunoSEQ multiplex PCR, lists solely in-frame clones and lacks some. The top ten hold around 6% of the sample, which has some 120,000 clones, over 75% seen once. V gene TRBV5-1 combines with J gene TRBJ1-1; D is uncertain. Here the sequenced sample was peripheral blood, taken on day 0 of AZD1222 vaccination. The sequence derives from an adult in good health. The CDR3 loop is CASSLSPRGRFMNTEAFF. CDR3 nucleotide sequence: TGCGCCAGCAGCTTGTCTCCCCGAGGCCGCTTTATGAACACTGAAGCTTTCTTT.